This T cell receptor beta chain was recovered during a study of blood T cell repertoires in COVID-19. Study as a whole: From T cells, B-cell-depleted T cells, or PBMCs came the material, which was cDNA or gDNA.

The CDR3 totals 14 residues. With 0 bases removed from V and 3 bases from J, the gap between germline ends came to 10 bases. The germline V gene encodes CDR1 SGHRS and CDR2 YFSETQ. As processed by the authors: Counts of nucleated cells, estimated from reference gene primer amplification, were obtained. TCRdb's table, derived via immunoSEQ multiplex PCR, lists solely in-frame clones and lacks some. D and trimming were read from the DNA, whereas the V and J calls and clone size are those reported in that table. The sample has some 190,000 clones, 84% seen once. The rearrangement joins TRBV5-1 to TRBJ2-7; D is undetermined. The source is a woman between 65 and 79 years old with active or convalescent COVID-19. The specimen was peripheral blood. The CDR3 DNA reads as TGCGCCAGCAGCTTGGATGGGCAGATCTACGAGCAGTACTTC. It is translated as CASSLDGQIYEQYF.